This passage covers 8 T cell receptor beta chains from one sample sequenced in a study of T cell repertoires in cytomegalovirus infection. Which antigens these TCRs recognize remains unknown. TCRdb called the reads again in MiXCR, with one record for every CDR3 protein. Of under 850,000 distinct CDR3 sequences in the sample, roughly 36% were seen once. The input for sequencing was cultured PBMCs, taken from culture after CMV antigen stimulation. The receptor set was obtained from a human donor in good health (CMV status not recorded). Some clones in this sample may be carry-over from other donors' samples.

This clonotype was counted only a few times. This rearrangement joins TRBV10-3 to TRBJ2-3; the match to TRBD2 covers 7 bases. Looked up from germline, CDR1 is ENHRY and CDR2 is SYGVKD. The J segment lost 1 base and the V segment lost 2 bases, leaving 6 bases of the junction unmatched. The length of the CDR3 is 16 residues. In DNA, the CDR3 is TGTGCCATCAGTGAGGCCCAGCGGGGAGGCACAGATACGCAGTATTTT. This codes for CAISEAQRGGTDTQYF.

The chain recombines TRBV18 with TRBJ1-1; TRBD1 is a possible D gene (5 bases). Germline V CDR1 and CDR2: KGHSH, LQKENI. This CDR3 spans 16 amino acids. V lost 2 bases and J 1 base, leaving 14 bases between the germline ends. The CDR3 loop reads CASSPTPGSWNTEAFF. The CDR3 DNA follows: TGTGCCAGCTCACCAACACCAGGGTCCTGGAACACTGAAGCTTTCTTT.

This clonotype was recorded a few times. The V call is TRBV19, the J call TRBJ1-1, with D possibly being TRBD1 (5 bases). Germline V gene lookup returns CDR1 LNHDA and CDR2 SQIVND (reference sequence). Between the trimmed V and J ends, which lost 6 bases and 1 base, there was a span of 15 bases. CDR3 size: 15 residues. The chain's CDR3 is CASRISDGGNTEAFF. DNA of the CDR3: TGTGCCAGTAGAATATCGGACGGGGGGAACACTGAAGCTTTCTTT.

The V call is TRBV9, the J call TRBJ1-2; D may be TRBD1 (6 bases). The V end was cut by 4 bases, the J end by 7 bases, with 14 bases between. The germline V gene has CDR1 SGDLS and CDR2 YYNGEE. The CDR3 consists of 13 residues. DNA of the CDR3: TGTGCCAGCAGCCCCCCGGGGGCGCCTGGCTACACCTTC. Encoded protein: CASSPPGAPGYTF.

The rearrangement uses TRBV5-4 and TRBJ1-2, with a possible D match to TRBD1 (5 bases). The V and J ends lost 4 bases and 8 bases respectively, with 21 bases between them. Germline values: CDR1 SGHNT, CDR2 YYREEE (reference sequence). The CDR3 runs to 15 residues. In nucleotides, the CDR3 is TGTGCCAGCAGCGCTCCGCCGGGGCAGTTCGAAGGCTACACCTTC. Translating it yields CASSAPPGQFEGYTF.

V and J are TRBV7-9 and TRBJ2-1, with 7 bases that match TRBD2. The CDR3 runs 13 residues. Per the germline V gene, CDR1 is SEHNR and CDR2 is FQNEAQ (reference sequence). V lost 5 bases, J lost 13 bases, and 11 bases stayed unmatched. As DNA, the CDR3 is TGTGCCAGCAGCGCCCAGCGGGATATCGAACAGTTCTTC. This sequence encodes CASSAQRDIEQFF.

The CDR3 DNA follows: TGTGCCAGCAGCTTAGGGGGGGGCGGGAGCTCAGATACGCAGTATTTT. Its protein product is CASSLGGGGSSDTQYF. The gene calls are TRBV7-2 and TRBJ2-3, with D tentatively TRBD2 (7 bases). The CDR3 is 16 residues long. V lost 1 base and J lost 4, with 15 bases in between. Germline V gene lookup returns CDR1 SGHTA and CDR2 FQGNSA. The full variable domain, with the rest looked up from reference TRBV7-2 and TRBJ2-3, is GAGVSQSPSNKVTEKGKDVELRCDPISGHTALYWYRQSLGQGLEFLIYFQGNSAPDKSGLPSDRFSAERTGGSVSTLTIQRTQQEDSAVYLCASSLGGGGSSDTQYFGPGTRLTVL.

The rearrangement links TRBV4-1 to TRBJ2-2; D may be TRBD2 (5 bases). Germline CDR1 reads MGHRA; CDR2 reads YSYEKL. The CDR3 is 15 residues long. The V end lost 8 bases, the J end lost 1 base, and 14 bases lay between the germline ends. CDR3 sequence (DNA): TGCGCCAGCCGAAATACGGGAAAGAACACCGGGGAGCTGTTTTTT. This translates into CASRNTGKNTGELFF.